The rows below give T cell receptor beta chains drawn from one sample of a study of control samples from healthy donors and cancer patients. Libraries were prepared by immunoSEQ multiplex PCR; TCRdb keeps only in-frame clonotypes and omits some of them. This sample carries roughly 120,000 clones, 85% to 90% of them seen once, and the ten largest clones take roughly 4%. The source material was PBMCs. All receptors derive from a woman in her fifties or sixties with lung cancer. The CDR3 runs from the conserved cysteine through the conserved F or W. A D gene is named only where the DNA matches it firmly. Expanded clones get a size class; other rows say once, few or many, or leave the size out.

d_gene,v_gene,abundance,j_gene,CDR3aa,CDR3nt
.,TRBV24-1,.,TRBJ2-1,CATSDLRQKSFNEQFF,TGTGCCACCAGTGATTTGCGACAGAAATCCTTCAATGAGCAGTTCTTC
TRBD2,TRBV18,.,TRBJ2-5,CASSPGLAGGRQETQYF,TGTGCCAGCTCACCGGGACTAGCGGGGGGGCGACAAGAGACCCAGTACTTC
.,TRBV6-2/TRBV6-3,.,TRBJ2-3,CASSYSGMDTQYF,TGTGCCAGCAGTTACTCGGGAATGGATACGCAGTATTTT
.,TRBV20-1,.,TRBJ1-2,CSAIEGSTSYGYTF,TGCAGTGCTATTGAGGGCTCTACATCCTATGGCTACACCTTC
.,TRBV7-9,.,TRBJ2-6,CASSRPGRGASGANVLTF,TGTGCCAGCAGCCGGCCGGGCAGGGGGGCATCTGGGGCCAACGTCCTGACTTTC
TRBD2,TRBV24-1,.,TRBJ2-1,CATSDPGTSSFRGQFF,TGTGCCACCAGTGATCCCGGGACTAGCTCCTTCAGGGGGCAGTTCTTC
.,TRBV28,.,TRBJ1-1,CASSTPLQAAYTEAFF,TGTGCCAGCAGTACCCCCTTGCAGGCCGCGTACACTGAAGCTTTCTTT
.,TRBV4-1,.,TRBJ2-7,CASSQVPRPSSEQYF,TGCGCCAGCAGCCAAGTCCCTAGACCTTCTTCCGAGCAGTACTTC
.,TRBV9,.,TRBJ2-3,CASSVGSSSTDTQYF,TGTGCCAGCAGCGTTGGCTCCTCTAGCACAGATACGCAGTATTTT
.,TRBV4-3,.,TRBJ2-7,CASSQDITYEQYF,TGCGCCAGCAGCCAAGACATTACCTACGAGCAGTACTTC
TRBD1,TRBV2,.,TRBJ1-5,CASSVGDRPWPQHF,TGTGCCAGCAGTGTAGGGGACAGGCCTTGGCCCCAGCATTTT
.,TRBV18,.,TRBJ2-3,CASSFDRTDTQYF,TGTGCCAGCTCATTTGACAGGACAGATACGCAGTATTTT
TRBD1,TRBV11-2,.,TRBJ1-2,CASSLVATGGYGYTF,TGTGCCAGCAGCTTAGTAGCGACAGGGGGCTATGGCTACACCTTC
TRBD1,TRBV14,.,TRBJ2-7,CASSKAGTALSDEQYF,TGTGCCAGCAGCAAAGCCGGGACAGCCCTTTCGGACGAGCAGTACTTC
.,TRBV6-5,.,TRBJ1-6,CASSPYGGPSPLHF,TGTGCCAGCAGTCCCTACGGGGGCCCTTCACCCCTCCACTTT
.,TRBV29-1,.,TRBJ2-5,CSEKTVETQYF,TGCAGCGAGAAAACGGTGGAGACCCAGTACTTC
.,TRBV5-1,few,TRBJ1-2,CASNSEETGLGYTF,TGCGCCAGCAACTCCGAAGAAACAGGCCTTGGCTACACCTTC
TRBD1,TRBV27,.,TRBJ1-5,CASSLNRGEIQPQHF,TGTGCCAGCAGTTTAAACAGGGGAGAAATTCAGCCCCAGCATTTT
TRBD1,TRBV10-3,.,TRBJ2-7,CAISESETGAYEQYF,TGTGCCATCAGTGAGTCCGAGACAGGGGCCTACGAGCAGTACTTC
.,TRBV4-1,.,TRBJ2-5,CASSQDRETQYF,TGCGCCAGCAGCCAAGATAGGGAGACCCAGTACTTC
TRBD1,TRBV9,.,TRBJ2-3,CASSVGGTALTDTQYF,TGTGCCAGCAGCGTAGGTGGGACAGCTCTCACAGATACGCAGTATTTT
.,TRBV9,once,TRBJ1-4,CASSVDPQGEKLFF,TGTGCCAGCAGCGTAGATCCTCAGGGGGAAAAACTGTTTTTT
.,TRBV16,.,TRBJ1-3,CASSQGSGNTIYF,TGTGCCAGCAGCCAAGGTTCGGGAAACACCATATATTTT
TRBD1,TRBV6-5,.,TRBJ1-6,CASSMDRGSPLHF,TGTGCCAGCAGCATGGACAGGGGGTCACCCCTCCACTTT
TRBD2,TRBV6-1,.,TRBJ2-5,CASSDGREWYETQYF,TGTGCCAGCAGTGACGGGCGGGAGTGGTACGAGACCCAGTACTTC
TRBD2,TRBV9,.,TRBJ2-1,CASSFRLASEQFF,TGTGCCAGCAGCTTTAGACTAGCCAGTGAGCAGTTCTTC
.,TRBV19,.,TRBJ1-5,CASSTTGAGNQPQHF,TGTGCCAGTAGTACCACAGGAGCGGGCAATCAGCCCCAGCATTTT
.,TRBV10-3,.,TRBJ1-2,CAISEGIPGTGYGYTF,TGTGCCATCAGTGAGGGTATACCAGGGACGGGCTATGGCTACACCTTC
.,TRBV9,.,TRBJ2-3,CASSPDSTNTDTQYF,TGTGCCAGCAGCCCCGATAGCACAAACACAGATACGCAGTATTTT
.,TRBV7-2,.,TRBJ1-1,CASSRQRNTEAFF,TGTGCCAGCAGCAGACAGAGAAACACTGAAGCTTTCTTT
.,TRBV12-3/TRBV12-4,few,TRBJ1-6,CASSRQDNSPLHF,TGTGCCAGCAGTCGTCAGGATAATTCACCCCTCCACTTT
.,TRBV3-1/TRBV3-2,.,TRBJ1-6,CASSQGGGGGSGALHF,TGTGCCAGCAGCCAAGGCGGCGGCGGGGGATCCGGGGCCCTCCACTTT
TRBD2,TRBV29-1,.,TRBJ2-4,CSTRTSGSKHIQYF,TGCAGCACAAGGACTAGCGGGAGCAAACACATTCAGTACTTC
TRBD1,TRBV27,.,TRBJ2-3,CASSPGQGLTQYF,TGTGCCAGCAGCCCGGGACAGGGGCTTACGCAGTATTTT
TRBD1,TRBV5-1,.,TRBJ2-3,CASSLASRGTDTQYF,TGCGCCAGCAGCTTGGCCTCCAGGGGGACAGATACGCAGTATTTT
TRBD1,TRBV7-2,.,TRBJ2-1,CASRDRLYNEQFF,TGTGCCAGCAGGGACAGGTTGTACAATGAGCAGTTCTTC
.,TRBV18,.,TRBJ1-5,CASSPPSGREPQHF,TGTGCCAGCTCACCACCCTCAGGAAGGGAGCCCCAGCATTTT
TRBD2,TRBV19,once,TRBJ2-1,CASQATGRINEQFF,TGTGCCAGCCAGGCTACCGGGAGGATCAATGAGCAGTTCTTC